This T cell receptor beta chain was recovered during a study of CD8+CD57+ T cells in acquired aplastic anemia. Study as a whole: Sorted CD4+ and CD8+ cells gave an average of 3.2 ug of DNA. Whole-study results and caveats: Researchers report that 25 to 35 CD8+ CDR3 sequences appeared in both patients and controls. Patients showed no significant difference from controls in CD8+ Simpson's diversity.

Profiles of TCR beta VDJ and CDR3 were generated from a genomic DNA template. TCRdb processed the reads anew with MiXCR; each CDR3 protein has one entry. The data contain over 150,000 distinct CDR3 sequences, 71% of them singletons. Only patients with CD8+CD57+ cell expansion on flow cytometry were chosen for sequencing. Blood came from patients not yet given any therapy. A note on this clonotype: Its antigen is not known.

This sequence was found in a human donor with aplastic anemia. The sample was sorted CD4+, CD8+, or CD8+CD57+ T cells (not recorded which) from PBMCs.

The CDR3 region is CSAPLAGKADNEQFF. The DNA of the CDR3 is TGCAGTGCCCCATTAGCAGGGAAGGCGGACAATGAGCAGTTCTTC. The chain carries TRBV20-1 and TRBJ2-1, with D possibly being TRBD1 (5 bases). V was trimmed by 6 bases and J by 5 bases, leaving 20 bases between them. This CDR3 has 15 amino acids. Germline V lookup: CDR1 DFQATT, CDR2 SNEGSKA (reference sequence).